These 28 T cell receptor beta chains were sequenced from one sample in a study of stem cell transplantation in POMP-related autoinflammatory disease. Assay used: immunoSEQ multiplex PCR; TCRdb lists only in-frame clones, some missing. The data contain about 26,000 clones, 82% of them singletons. Sequenced here: CD4+ T cells from PBMCs, sampled before stem cell transplantation. These receptors all stem from a human donor with POMP-related autoinflammation and immune dysregulation (PRAID).

The count of this clone is one. The chain has TRBV19 and TRBJ2-3; D possibly corresponds to TRBD1 (6 bases). CDR3 length: 13 residues. The germline gives CDR1 LNHDA, CDR2 SQIVND (reference sequence). Trimming cost V 10 bases and J 4 bases, with 15 bases left between them. CDR3 coding DNA: TGTGCCACTGGGACACCGCCAGCAGATACGCAGTATTTT. As protein: CATGTPPADTQYF.

This clone was detected a few times. The chain carries TRBV10-2 and TRBJ2-5; D not certain. V lost 8 bases, J lost 1 base, and 2 bases lay in between. The CDR3 loop spans 10 amino acids. From germline, CDR1 is WSHSY and CDR2 SAAADI. CDR3 sequence: CASGQETQYF. CDR3 bases: TGCGCCAGCGGCCAAGAGACCCAGTACTTC.

The CDR3 protein is CASSLGPRTAEQYF. The CDR3 DNA is TGTGCCAGCAGCCTGGGACCCCGGACGGCGGAGCAGTACTTC. J is TRBJ2-7 and V is TRBV14; D tentatively reads TRBD1 or TRBD2 (5 bases each). V dropped 4 bases and J dropped 7 bases, with 17 bases sitting between them. Germline values: CDR1 SGHDN, CDR2 FVKESK. The CDR3 runs to 14 residues.

V gene TRBV4-2 combines with J gene TRBJ2-1; the match to TRBD2 covers 13 bases. Losses at the gene ends were 4 bases for V and 4 bases for J; bases not matched to a gene: 7. The CDR3 loop spans 17 amino acids. From germline, CDR1 is LGHNA and CDR2 YNFKEQ. CDR3 in DNA: TGTGCCAGCAGCCCCCGGACTAGCGGGGGCTATTACAATGAGCAGTTCTTC. The encoded protein is CASSPRTSGGYYNEQFF.

This clone was found once. The V gene is TRBV29-1, the J gene TRBJ1-1; TRBD1 aligns across 9 bases. CDR1 and CDR2 (germline): SQVTM, ANQGSEA. The CDR3 covers 13 residues. V shed 6 bases, J shed 4 bases, and the junction held 6 bases outside the gene matches. The CDR3 coding sequence is TGCAGCGTGGGAGTGACAGGGGGCACTGAAGCTTTCTTT. It specifies CSVGVTGGTEAFF.

The gene calls are TRBV6-5 and TRBJ2-5; 10 bases are a match to TRBD1. After removal of 5 bases from V and 6 bases from J, the junction contained 6 bases not matched to a gene. This CDR3 has 14 amino acids. CDR1 and CDR2 from the germline V gene are MNHEY and SVGAGI. CDR3 in DNA: TGTGCCAGCAGTGGACAGGGGGTCGGACAGACCCAGTACTTC. Translation: CASSGQGVGQTQYF.

The rearrangement links TRBV27 to TRBJ1-2, with D tentatively TRBD1 (6 bases). Germline lookup yields CDR1 MNHEY and CDR2 SMNVEV (reference sequence). V was clipped by 5 bases and J by 3 bases, with 16 bases between them. The CDR3 sequence is 15 residues long. The CDR3 DNA follows: TGTGCCAGCAGTCCCCTCGGGGGGCAGGACTATGGCTACACCTTC. Protein sequence: CASSPLGGQDYGYTF.

This chain links TRBV4-1 with TRBJ2-3; no definite D call. The CDR3 contains 20 residues. CDR1 and CDR2 from the germline V gene are MGHRA and YSYEKL. The V end lost 0 bases, the J end lost 1 base, and 23 bases lay between the germline ends. CDR3 region: CASSQDGLFGNHGGTDTQYF. The CDR3 nucleotides read TGCGCCAGCAGCCAAGATGGCCTCTTTGGGAACCACGGTGGCACAGATACGCAGTATTTT.

In DNA form, the CDR3 reads TGTGCCAGCAGCCAAGTTGGCGGGGGGTACAATGAGCAGTTCTTC. Its translation is CASSQVGGGYNEQFF. The chain couples TRBV14 to TRBJ2-1, with TRBD2 matching over 8 bases. The length of the CDR3 is 15 residues. Germline V gene sequence: CDR1 SGHDN, CDR2 FVKESK. The trim removed 1 base at V and 4 bases at J, leaving 3 bases unmatched.

The chain recombines TRBV7-3 with TRBJ2-3; 9 nucleotides match TRBD2. Germline assignment: CDR1 SGHTA and CDR2 FQGTGA. This CDR3 has 15 amino acids. V was pared by 2 bases and J by 1 base, with 1 base of the junction left unmatched. This CDR3 reads CASSLWTSGTDTQYF. The CDR3 DNA reads as TGTGCCAGCAGCTTATGGACTAGCGGCACAGATACGCAGTATTTT.

This chain connects TRBV7-2 to TRBJ2-5; D perhaps matches TRBD1 (5 bases). CDR1 and CDR2 from the germline V gene are SGHTA and FQGNSA. CDR3 size: 13 residues. With 1 base removed from V and 7 bases from J, the gap between germline ends came to 10 bases. CDR3 DNA sequence: TGTGCCAGCAGCTTAGGGTGGCAGGGGACCCAGTACTTC. Protein sequence: CASSLGWQGTQYF.

V is TRBV15 and J is TRBJ2-3, with D possibly TRBD2 on 5 matching bases. The germline V gene encodes CDR1 LNHNV and CDR2 YYDKDF (reference sequence). CDR3 length: 17 residues. V was clipped by 0 bases and J by 1 base, with 14 bases between them. The CDR3 is CATSREGSREGTDTQYF. CDR3 coding DNA: TGTGCCACCAGCAGAGAGGGATCCCGGGAAGGCACAGATACGCAGTATTTT. Using reference TRBV15 and TRBJ2-3 for the parts outside the CDR3, the full variable domain is DAMVIQNPRYQVTQFGKPVTLSCSQTLNHNVMYWYQQKSSQAPKLLFHYYDKDFNNEADTPDNFQSRRPNTSFCFLDIRSPGLGDTAMYLCATSREGSREGTDTQYFGPGTRLTVL.

This chain joins TRBV10-3 and TRBJ1-2; possible D gene TRBD1, 5 bases. Germline V gene data show CDR1 as ENHRY and CDR2 as SYGVKD. The CDR3 contains 15 residues. Trimming took off 2 bases at V and 4 bases at J, with 14 bases between the two ends. CDR3 bases: TGTGCCATCAGTGAGGTCGGGGGGAGCACCTATGGCTACACCTTC. Its protein product is CAISEVGGSTYGYTF.

This chain joins TRBV19 and TRBJ2-7; possibly TRBD2 for D (7 bases). The CDR3 totals 16 residues. In germline, CDR1 is LNHDA, CDR2 SQIVND (reference sequence). Trimming left V 4 bases short and J 6 bases short, with 22 bases between. CDR3 nucleotides: TGTGCCAGTAGTACTCCGGGGGGCCTACTGGTTGGCGAGCAGTACTTC. Residues: CASSTPGGLLVGEQYF.

This clone was observed a single time. This chain uses TRBV28 with TRBJ1-2; unclear D gene. Trimming shortened V by 3 bases and J by 2 bases, and 1 base separated the two germline ends. The CDR3 contains 11 residues. Germline V gene lookup returns CDR1 MDHEN and CDR2 SYDVKM. CDR3 sequence (DNA): TGTGCCAGCAGTTTGAACTATGGCTACACCTTC. It encodes CASSLNYGYTF.

V is TRBV5-1 and J is TRBJ2-2; TRBD1 matches 7 bases. The germline CDR1 and CDR2 sequences are SGHRS and YFSETQ. Trimming removed 5 bases from V and 1 base from J; junction bases left unmatched: 2. The CDR3 consists of 14 residues. The CDR3 loop is CASSWTGNTGELFF. CDR3 sequence (DNA): TGCGCCAGCAGTTGGACAGGGAACACCGGGGAGCTGTTTTTT.

The chain couples TRBV9 to TRBJ1-2; D is possibly TRBD1 (6 bases). V was trimmed by 0 bases and J by 4 bases, leaving 13 bases between them. This CDR3 has 15 residues. Germline values: CDR1 SGDLS, CDR2 YYNGEE. The CDR3 DNA is TGTGCCAGCAGCGTAGGGGGGGCTTCCCCCTATGGCTACACCTTC. It specifies CASSVGGASPYGYTF.

This clone was counted a few times. The chain uses TRBV6-5 and TRBJ1-2; 8 nucleotides agree with TRBD1. CDR1 is MNHEY and CDR2 is SVGAGI in the germline V gene. The CDR3 has 12 amino acids. V shed 5 bases and J 14 bases; nucleotides not matched to a gene: 10. The CDR3 reads CASSPYRGGPTF. CDR3 bases: TGTGCCAGCAGTCCTTACAGGGGGGGCCCGACCTTC.

The V call is TRBV9, the J call TRBJ2-1, with D uncertain. Germline loops: CDR1 SGDLS, CDR2 YYNGEE. V was clipped by 3 bases and J by 7 bases, with 17 bases between them. The length of the CDR3 is 15 residues. The CDR3 reads CASSAGSIPGNEQFF. DNA of the CDR3: TGTGCCAGCAGCGCAGGTTCTATCCCCGGGAATGAGCAGTTCTTC. Full variable domain (rest looked up from reference TRBV9 and TRBJ2-1): DSGVTQTPKHLITATGQRVTLRCSPRSGDLSVYWYQQSLDQGLQFLIQYYNGEERAKGNILERFSAQQFPDLHSELNLSSLELGDSALYFCASSAGSIPGNEQFFGPGTRLTVL.

This clone was recorded a few times. The chain links TRBV28 to TRBJ1-3, with D possibly TRBD1 on 6 matching bases. The length of the CDR3 is 13 residues. CDR1 is MDHEN, CDR2 SYDVKM, per germline. Trimming cost V 2 bases and J 15 bases, with 17 bases left between them. CDR3 protein: CASSLRYRVLRYF. CDR3 DNA: TGTGCCAGCAGTTTACGGTACAGGGTATTGAGATATTTT.

This clone was observed a single time. The chain is built from TRBV6-5 and TRBJ2-2, with TRBD1 as a possible D gene (6 bases). V lost 7 bases and J lost 7, with 16 bases in between. CDR1 and CDR2 (germline): MNHEY, SVGAGI. The CDR3 extends over 14 amino acids. CDR3 nucleotide sequence: TGTGCCAGCAAACCCCCAGGGGCTGGCGGGGAGCTGTTTTTT. Its translation: CASKPPGAGGELFF.

The chain joins TRBV19 to TRBJ1-2, with 12 positions matching TRBD1. With V trimmed by 5 bases and J by 6 bases, 4 bases remained unmatched. The CDR3 spans 14 residues. The germline CDR1 and CDR2 sequences are LNHDA and SQIVND (reference sequence). CDR3 sequence: CASSPGTGGDGYTF. The CDR3 nucleotides are TGTGCCAGTAGTCCCGGGACAGGGGGCGATGGCTACACCTTC.

This clone was detected only a few times. This rearrangement joins TRBV10-1 to TRBJ1-2; TRBD1 matches 7 bases. The CDR3 sequence is 14 residues long. Germline lookup yields CDR1 WNHNN and CDR2 SYGVQD (reference sequence). J was trimmed by 8 bases and V by 7 bases; bases with no gene match: 13. CDR3 nucleotide sequence: TGCGCCAGCATCCTGACAGGGAGGTCTGGAGGCTACACCTTC. The encoded protein is CASILTGRSGGYTF.

The J gene is TRBJ1-6, the V gene TRBV30; tentative D call: TRBD1 (6 bases). V was clipped by 0 bases and J by 5 bases, with 11 bases between them. There are 15 residues in the CDR3. CDR1 GTSNPN and CDR2 SVGIG come from the germline V gene (reference sequence). In DNA, the CDR3 is TGTGCCTGGAGTGTAGCTGACAGGAATAATTCACCCCTCCACTTT. Translated, it gives CAWSVADRNNSPLHF. Together with reference TRBV30 and TRBJ1-6, the CDR3 gives the full variable domain: SQTIHQWPATLVQPVGSPLSLECTVEGTSNPNLYWYRQAAGRGLQLLFYSVGIGQISSEVPQNLSASRPQDRQFILSSKKLLLSDSGFYLCAWSVADRNNSPLHFGNGTRLTVT.

The CDR3 reads CASKGGILVYGYTF. The CDR3 DNA reads as TGTGCCAGCAAGGGGGGGATCCTCGTTTATGGCTACACCTTC. The chain joins TRBV6-1 to TRBJ1-2; TRBD1 might be the D (6 bases). The CDR3 contains 14 residues. CDR1 MNHNS and CDR2 SASEGT come from the germline V gene. V was clipped by 7 bases and J by 5 bases, with 17 bases between them.

The V gene is TRBV27, the J gene TRBJ2-5, with 9 bases that match TRBD2. Germline V gene lookup returns CDR1 MNHEY and CDR2 SMNVEV (reference sequence). Losses at the gene ends were 5 bases for V and 2 bases for J; bases not matched to a gene: 6. This CDR3 is built from 15 residues. CDR3 sequence reads: CASSPNGLAQETQYF. CDR3 bases: TGTGCCAGCAGTCCAAACGGACTAGCGCAAGAGACCCAGTACTTC.

The chain employs TRBV28 and TRBJ2-7; D might be TRBD2 (6 bases). Germline values: CDR1 MDHEN, CDR2 SYDVKM. V lost 2 bases and J 7 bases, leaving 18 bases between the germline ends. CDR3 length equals 15 residues. CDR3 sequence: CASSLQRAKPWEQYF. CDR3 DNA sequence: TGTGCCAGCAGTTTACAGCGGGCAAAACCCTGGGAGCAGTACTTC.

V is TRBV11-3 and J is TRBJ1-1; D ambiguous. Germline V lookup: CDR1 SGHNT, CDR2 YENEEA. The V gene lost 1 base and the J gene lost 2 bases, with 5 bases spanning the gap. CDR3 length: 13 residues. The DNA of the CDR3 is TGTGCCAGCAGCTTAGTGGGCAACACTGAAGCTTTCTTT. It is translated as CASSLVGNTEAFF.